These 14 T cell receptor beta chains originate from one sample sequenced in a study of T cell repertoires in cytomegalovirus infection. TCRdb re-derived calls from the reads in MiXCR, one entry per CDR3 protein. The sample records a few hundred thousand distinct CDR3 sequences, just under 40% being singletons. The antigens of these receptors remain unknown. The starting material was cultured PBMCs, obtained from culture after CMV antigen stimulation. The receptors originated from a human donor in good health (CMV status not recorded). Some clones in this sample may be carry-over from other donors' samples.

This clonotype came up many times. V and J are TRBV7-9 and TRBJ1-3; D is uncertain. CDR1 SEHNR and CDR2 FQNEAQ come from the germline V gene (reference sequence). The V gene lost 1 base and the J gene lost 0 bases, with 10 bases spanning the gap. The CDR3 covers 16 residues. The CDR3 spells CASSLGPILSGNTIYF. In nucleotides, the CDR3 is TGTGCCAGCAGCTTAGGGCCGATACTCTCTGGAAACACCATATATTTT. Drawing the rest from reference TRBV7-9 and TRBJ1-3, the complete variable domain is DTGVSQNPRHKITKRGQNVTFRCDPISEHNRLYWYRQTLGQGPEFLTYFQNEAQLEKSRLLSDRFSAERPKGSFSTLEIQRTEQGDSAMYLCASSLGPILSGNTIYFGEGSWLTVV.

This clonotype was detected only a few times. V usage is TRBV7-8 and J usage is TRBJ2-1, with D possibly TRBD2 on 5 matching bases. The CDR3 runs 13 residues. In germline, CDR1 is SGHVS, CDR2 FQNEAQ. V shed 5 bases and J shed 10 bases, with 15 bases lying between them. CDR3 protein: CASSPRRGTEQFF. DNA for the CDR3: TGTGCCAGCAGCCCCCGCCGGGGTACAGAGCAGTTCTTC.

This clonotype was seen only a few times. This chain links TRBV12-3 or TRBV12-4 with TRBJ1-1; TRBD1 aligns across 7 bases. The CDR3 consists of 15 residues. The V and J ends lost 5 bases and 5 bases, in that order; junction bases with no gene match: 11. The CDR3 spells CASSPTGWSRTEAFF. The CDR3 DNA is TGTGCCAGCAGTCCGACAGGGTGGAGCAGGACTGAAGCTTTCTTT.

The CDR3 bases are TGTGCCAGCAGCTCGTACATCAAGCGGAATAGCTCCTACGAGCAGTACTTC. Translated: CASSSYIKRNSSYEQYF. The rearrangement joins TRBV11-2 to TRBJ2-7, with a weak D call TRBD2 (5 bases). Germline V gene lookup returns CDR1 SGHAT and CDR2 FQNNGV. Deletions cut 4 bases from V and 0 bases from J, with 19 bases between. This CDR3 comprises 17 residues. Using reference TRBV11-2 and TRBJ2-7 for the parts outside the CDR3, the full variable domain is EAGVAQSPRYKIIEKRQSVAFWCNPISGHATLYWYQQILGQGPKLLIQFQNNGVVDDSQLPKDRFSAERLKGVDSTLKIQPAKLEDSAVYLCASSSYIKRNSSYEQYFGPGTRLTVT.

This clonotype occurred a few times. The chain has TRBV27 and TRBJ2-1; tentatively, D is TRBD1 (5 bases). CDR3 length: 12 residues. The V end was cut by 5 bases, the J end by 9 bases, with 11 bases between. The germline V gene encodes CDR1 MNHEY and CDR2 SMNVEV (reference sequence). In DNA, the CDR3 is TGTGCCAGCAGTCCGATCCAGGGTGAGCAGTTCTTC. This sequence encodes CASSPIQGEQFF.

V and J are TRBV7-8 and TRBJ2-5, with a possible D match to TRBD1 (5 bases). Trimming left V 5 bases short and J 1 base short, with 17 bases between. This CDR3 spans 16 amino acids. Per germline, CDR1 SGHVS and CDR2 FQNEAQ. The CDR3 spells CASSPVFGHLQETQYF. DNA for the CDR3: TGTGCCAGCAGCCCAGTTTTTGGACATCTCCAAGAGACCCAGTACTTC.

The chain combines TRBV20-1 with TRBJ2-1; D is undetermined. Looked up from germline, CDR1 is DFQATT and CDR2 is SNEGSKA (reference sequence). CDR3 length: 13 residues. V lost 0 bases to trimming and J lost 2 bases, with 5 bases between them. CDR3 nucleotides: TGCAGTGCTAGAGACTTGGCCTACAATGAGCAGTTCTTC. This gives the protein CSARDLAYNEQFF.

Only a few counts were recorded for this clonotype. The rearrangement links TRBV7-6 to TRBJ2-7; D is possibly TRBD2 (6 bases). The V end lost 5 bases, the J end lost 3 bases, and 14 bases lay between the germline ends. The germline CDR1 and CDR2 sequences are SGHVS and FNYEAQ. The CDR3 loop spans 14 amino acids. The CDR3 DNA reads as TGTGCCAGCAGCGCCCGGCAGGGACTCTACGAGCAGTACTTC. The encoded protein is CASSARQGLYEQYF.

This clonotype was picked up a small number of times. The chain has TRBV7-2 and TRBJ1-1, with D unclear. The CDR3 sequence is 13 residues long. Trimming removed 5 bases at V and 4 bases at J, with 11 bases between. Per the germline V gene, CDR1 is SGHTA and CDR2 is FQGNSA. CDR3 sequence: CASSGRSGTEAFF. In DNA, the CDR3 is TGTGCCAGCAGCGGCCGATCCGGCACTGAAGCTTTCTTT. Full variable domain (missing parts from reference TRBV7-2 and TRBJ1-1): GAGVSQSPSNKVTEKGKDVELRCDPISGHTALYWYRQSLGQGLEFLIYFQGNSAPDKSGLPSDRFSAERTGGSVSTLTIQRTQQEDSAVYLCASSGRSGTEAFFGQGTRLTVV.

The CDR3 bases are TGTGCCAGCAGCTTTGCTAGCGGAACAGATACGCAGTATTTT. Translated, it gives CASSFASGTDTQYF. V usage is TRBV7-2 and J usage is TRBJ2-3; 7 bases map to TRBD2. Germline V gene lookup returns CDR1 SGHTA and CDR2 FQGNSA. V shed 3 bases, J shed 3 bases, and the junction held 3 bases outside the gene matches. The CDR3 sequence is 14 residues long.

This clonotype appeared once. This chain links TRBV6-2 or TRBV6-3 with TRBJ2-7, with D perhaps matching TRBD1 (6 bases). V dropped 4 bases and J dropped 0 bases, with 10 bases sitting between them. Germline CDR1 MNHEY, CDR2 SVGEGT. The length of the CDR3 is 14 residues. As DNA, the CDR3 is TGTGCCAGCAGTTCAGGGGAAACCTCCTACGAGCAGTACTTC. Translation: CASSSGETSYEQYF.

The V gene is TRBV6-6, the J gene TRBJ2-7, with TRBD2 matching 7 bases. The trim removed 9 bases at V and 3 bases at J, leaving 8 bases unmatched. CDR1 and CDR2 from the germline V gene are MNHNY and SVGAGI (reference sequence). The CDR3 is 13 amino acids. CDR3 sequence (DNA): TGTGCCAGAGCCCGGGACTATTTCTACGAGCAGTACTTC. It specifies CARARDYFYEQYF.

This clonotype was recorded a few times. J is TRBJ2-1 and V is TRBV6-1; the D gene is possibly TRBD2 (7 bases). The V end was cut by 6 bases, the J end by 9 bases, with 21 bases between. The CDR3 extends over 15 amino acids. In germline, CDR1 is MNHNS, CDR2 SASEGT. CDR3 DNA sequence: TGTGCCAGCAGCAGGTTGGGGGGGCCCAGGGGTGAGCAGTTCTTC. It yields the protein CASSRLGGPRGEQFF.

This clonotype was found a few times. V is TRBV27 and J is TRBJ1-5, with D possibly matching TRBD1 (6 bases). Trimming stripped 2 bases from V and 2 bases from J, with 16 bases between. CDR1 MNHEY and CDR2 SMNVEV come from the germline V gene (reference sequence). The CDR3 is 17 amino acids. The CDR3 protein is CASSLVSWTAGNQPQHF. CDR3 nucleotide sequence: TGTGCCAGCAGTTTAGTCTCATGGACAGCGGGCAATCAGCCCCAGCATTTT.